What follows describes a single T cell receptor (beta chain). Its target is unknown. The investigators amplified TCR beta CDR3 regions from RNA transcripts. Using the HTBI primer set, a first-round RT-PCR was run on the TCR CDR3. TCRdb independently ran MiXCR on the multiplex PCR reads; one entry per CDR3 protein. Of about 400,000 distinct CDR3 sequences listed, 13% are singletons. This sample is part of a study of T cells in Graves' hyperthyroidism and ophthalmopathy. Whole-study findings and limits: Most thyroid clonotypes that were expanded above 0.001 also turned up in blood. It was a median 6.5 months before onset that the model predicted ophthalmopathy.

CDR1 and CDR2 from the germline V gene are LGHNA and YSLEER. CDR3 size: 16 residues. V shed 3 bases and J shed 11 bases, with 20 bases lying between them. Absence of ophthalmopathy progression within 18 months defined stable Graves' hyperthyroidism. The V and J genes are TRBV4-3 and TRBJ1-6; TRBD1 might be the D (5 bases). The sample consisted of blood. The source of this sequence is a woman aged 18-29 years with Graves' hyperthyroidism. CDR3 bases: TGCGCCAGCAGCCAGATACACCGGGACCGTTCCCCACCCCTCCACTTT. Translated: CASSQIHRDRSPPLHF.